This T cell receptor (beta chain) was profiled in a study of shared clonotypes between healthy human individuals. Comment on this clone: Its antigen remains unknown.

Overall study findings and caveats: Across a handful of donors, naive CD4 shared roughly 5%, naive CD8 around 3.8%, memory CD4 over 2%, memory CD8 0.4% to 0.5%. A reduction in generation probabilities was seen for non-shared clonotypes relative to those shared by all four donors.

The germline CDR1 and CDR2 sequences are SGHDN and FVKESK. The CDR3 runs to 15 residues. Trimming stripped 3 bases from V and 4 bases from J, with 12 bases between. Evenly divided among several immunoSEQ plates was the genomic DNA of each subset. Sorted subsets were amplified in replicate PCRs using approximately 0.2 ug DNA, about 30,000 T cell genomes. Some clones are missing from TCRdb's copy, which holds only in-frame ones; the method was immunoSEQ multiplex PCR. The sample comprises some 2.1 million clones, over 85% of which are singletons, and 0.1% to 0.15% rests with the top ten. J is TRBJ1-4 and V is TRBV14; unclear D gene. What was sequenced was naive CD4+ T cells sorted from blood. Documented subset: CD45RA+ positively selected. The sequence derives from a young man in good health. The CDR3 spells CASSHGGRFNEKLFF. The CDR3, as DNA: TGTGCCAGCAGCCACGGAGGGAGGTTTAATGAAAAACTGTTTTTT.